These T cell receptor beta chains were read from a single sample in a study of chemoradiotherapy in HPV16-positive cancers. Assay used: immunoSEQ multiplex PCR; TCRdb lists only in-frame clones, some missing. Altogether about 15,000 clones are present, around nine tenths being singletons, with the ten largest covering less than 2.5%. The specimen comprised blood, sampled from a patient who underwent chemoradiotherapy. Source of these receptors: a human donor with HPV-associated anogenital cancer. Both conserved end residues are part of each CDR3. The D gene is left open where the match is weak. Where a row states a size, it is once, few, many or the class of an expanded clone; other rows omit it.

CDR3 protein: CASSYTQGYYGYTF
CDR3 DNA: TGTGCCAGCAGTTACACACAGGGTTACTATGGCTACACCTTC
D gene: .
CDR3 length: 14
V gene: TRBV6-5
J gene: TRBJ1-2
clone size: .

CDR3 protein: CASSLWGEETQYF
CDR3 DNA: TGTGCCAGCAGTTTATGGGGTGAAGAGACCCAGTACTTC
D gene: .
CDR3 length: 13
V gene: TRBV28
J gene: TRBJ2-5
clone size: .

CDR3 protein: CASRRNSYEQYF
CDR3 DNA: TGTGCCAGCAGACGTAACTCCTACGAGCAGTACTTC
D gene: .
CDR3 length: 12
V gene: TRBV2
J gene: TRBJ2-7
clone size: .

CDR3 protein: CASTSIGTSGGYNEQFF
CDR3 DNA: TGTGCCAGTACCTCCATTGGGACTAGCGGGGGCTACAATGAGCAGTTCTTC
D gene: TRBD2
CDR3 length: 17
V gene: TRBV19
J gene: TRBJ2-1
clone size: .

CDR3 protein: CASSQEAGTGAGYEQYF
CDR3 DNA: TGCGCCAGCAGCCAAGAGGCCGGGACAGGGGCTGGCTACGAGCAGTACTTC
D gene: TRBD1
CDR3 length: 17
V gene: TRBV4-1
J gene: TRBJ2-7
clone size: .

CDR3 protein: CASSFSRLAGVYEQYF
CDR3 DNA: TGTGCCAGCAGCTTTTCCAGACTAGCGGGAGTCTACGAGCAGTACTTC
D gene: TRBD2
CDR3 length: 16
V gene: TRBV7-2
J gene: TRBJ2-7
clone size: once

CDR3 protein: CASSEVGLNTEAFF
CDR3 DNA: TGTGCCAGCAGTGAAGTGGGCTTGAACACTGAAGCTTTCTTT
D gene: .
CDR3 length: 14
V gene: TRBV6-1
J gene: TRBJ1-1
clone size: .

CDR3 protein: CSVEDREYEQYF
CDR3 DNA: TGCAGCGTTGAGGACAGGGAATACGAGCAGTACTTC
D gene: TRBD1
CDR3 length: 12
V gene: TRBV29-1
J gene: TRBJ2-7
clone size: .

CDR3 protein: CAIRTGTGYNEQFF
CDR3 DNA: TGTGCCATCAGGACCGGGACAGGGTACAATGAGCAGTTCTTC
D gene: TRBD1
CDR3 length: 14
V gene: TRBV10-3
J gene: TRBJ2-1
clone size: .

CDR3 protein: CASSTNGGETQYF
CDR3 DNA: TGTGCCAGCAGCACGAATGGGGGCGAGACCCAGTACTTC
D gene: .
CDR3 length: 13
V gene: TRBV9
J gene: TRBJ2-5
clone size: .

CDR3 protein: CASSEAQRGENTEAFF
CDR3 DNA: TGTGCCAGCAGTGAAGCGCAAAGGGGAGAGAACACTGAAGCTTTCTTT
D gene: .
CDR3 length: 16
V gene: TRBV6-1
J gene: TRBJ1-1
clone size: .

CDR3 protein: CASSPSGLAGTQYF
CDR3 DNA: TGTGCCAGCAGTCCCTCGGGACTAGCGGGGACGCAGTATTTT
D gene: TRBD2
CDR3 length: 14
V gene: TRBV27
J gene: TRBJ2-3
clone size: few

CDR3 protein: CASSLWAVYGYTF
CDR3 DNA: TGTGCCAGCAGTTTATGGGCAGTATATGGCTACACCTTC
D gene: .
CDR3 length: 13
V gene: TRBV28
J gene: TRBJ1-2
clone size: .

CDR3 protein: CASFPDTQYF
CDR3 DNA: TGTGCCAGCTTCCCAGATACGCAGTATTTT
D gene: .
CDR3 length: 10
V gene: TRBV2
J gene: TRBJ2-3
clone size: .

CDR3 protein: CASSLTSGSTDTQYF
CDR3 DNA: TGCGCCAGCAGCTTGACTAGCGGGAGCACAGATACGCAGTATTTT
D gene: TRBD2
CDR3 length: 15
V gene: TRBV5-1
J gene: TRBJ2-3
clone size: .

CDR3 protein: CASSSSSRYNEQFF
CDR3 DNA: TGTGCCAGCAGCTCAAGTTCAAGATACAATGAGCAGTTCTTC
D gene: .
CDR3 length: 14
V gene: TRBV7-2
J gene: TRBJ2-1
clone size: .

CDR3 protein: CASSEAGTGSDKAKNIQYF
CDR3 DNA: TGTGCCAGCAGTGAAGCGGGGACAGGGAGCGACAAGGCCAAAAACATTCAGTACTTC
D gene: TRBD1
CDR3 length: 19
V gene: TRBV6-1
J gene: TRBJ2-4
clone size: few

CDR3 protein: CASSPRTSGASGTDTQYF
CDR3 DNA: TGTGCCAGCTCACCACGGACTAGCGGGGCGTCGGGCACAGATACGCAGTATTTT
D gene: TRBD2
CDR3 length: 18
V gene: TRBV18
J gene: TRBJ2-3
clone size: .

CDR3 protein: CASGLPRDGNYGYTF
CDR3 DNA: TGTGCTAGTGGTTTGCCCCGGGACGGTAACTATGGCTACACCTTC
D gene: .
CDR3 length: 15
V gene: TRBV12-5
J gene: TRBJ1-2
clone size: .

CDR3 protein: CASSESNMNTEAFF
CDR3 DNA: TGTGCCAGCAGTGAATCCAACATGAACACTGAAGCTTTCTTT
D gene: .
CDR3 length: 14
V gene: TRBV2
J gene: TRBJ1-1
clone size: .

CDR3 protein: CASSPLGGGRNEQFF
CDR3 DNA: TGCGCCAGCAGCCCTTTGGGGGGCGGTCGGAATGAGCAGTTCTTC
D gene: .
CDR3 length: 15
V gene: TRBV4-1
J gene: TRBJ2-1
clone size: once

CDR3 protein: CASSLGGYEAFF
CDR3 DNA: TGTGCCAGCAGCTTGGGGGGTTATGAAGCTTTCTTT
D gene: .
CDR3 length: 12
V gene: TRBV5-6
J gene: TRBJ1-1
clone size: .

CDR3 protein: CASNSGGDQSSYNEQFF
CDR3 DNA: TGTGCCAGCAATAGCGGGGGGGACCAGAGCTCCTACAATGAGCAGTTCTTC
D gene: TRBD2
CDR3 length: 17
V gene: TRBV9
J gene: TRBJ2-1
clone size: .

CDR3 protein: CASQLAGGAADTQYF
CDR3 DNA: TGTGCCAGCCAGCTAGCGGGAGGAGCCGCAGATACGCAGTATTTT
D gene: TRBD2
CDR3 length: 15
V gene: TRBV2
J gene: TRBJ2-3
clone size: .

CDR3 protein: CASSGDALGEQFF
CDR3 DNA: TGTGCCAGTAGTGGAGATGCATTAGGTGAGCAGTTCTTC
D gene: .
CDR3 length: 13
V gene: TRBV19
J gene: TRBJ2-1
clone size: .

CDR3 protein: CASTIAASSYNEQFF
CDR3 DNA: TGTGCCAGCACGATAGCGGCCAGCTCCTACAATGAGCAGTTCTTC
D gene: .
CDR3 length: 15
V gene: TRBV27
J gene: TRBJ2-1
clone size: .

CDR3 protein: CASSSPRNRGTGNTIYF
CDR3 DNA: TGTGCCAGCAGTTCCCCTCGAAACAGGGGTACTGGAAACACCATATATTTT
D gene: TRBD1
CDR3 length: 17
V gene: TRBV11-2
J gene: TRBJ1-3
clone size: .